The TCR beta chain described here comes from a study of cytomegalovirus exposure and HLA in healthy donors. At the level of the study: In an earlier analysis, 95 million to 140 million unique TCR beta sequences were found from some 170 million T cells.

Study-level results: Later analysis demonstrated an association between a missense DCLRE1C variant and TCR beta V- and J-gene trimming. In vitro experiments confirmed that three CMV-associated chains were specific for CMV antigens.

In the case of this clone: As yet, its antigen is unknown.

It was with 60 Vbeta and 13 Jbeta primers that the PCR ran. Using immunoSEQ multiplex PCR, the repertoire was profiled, and TCRdb retains in-frame clones only, with some absent. The table includes around 100,000 clones, 74% detected once. Sequencing was carried out using PBMCs. The source of this sequence is a man aged 25 to 40 in good health and CMV-seropositive.

CDR3 bases: TGTGCCAGCAGCGTAGATTGGGCGGGCAGGCAGCAGTACTTC. Translated, it gives CASSVDWAGRQQYF. The V and J genes are TRBV9 and TRBJ2-7, with a weak D call TRBD2 (5 bases). There are 14 residues in the CDR3. The germline V and J ends were trimmed by 0 bases and 8 bases, with 15 bases remaining between them. The germline V gene has CDR1 SGDLS and CDR2 YYNGEE. The full variable domain, its missing parts supplied by reference TRBV9 and TRBJ2-7, is DSGVTQTPKHLITATGQRVTLRCSPRSGDLSVYWYQQSLDQGLQFLIQYYNGEERAKGNILERFSAQQFPDLHSELNLSSLELGDSALYFCASSVDWAGRQQYFGPGTRLTVT.